This is a list of T cell receptor beta chains from one sample in a study of response to subunit inactivated influenza vaccine. TCRdb called the RT-PCR reads again in MiXCR, with one record for every CDR3 protein. The table includes 500,000 to 600,000 distinct CDR3 sequences, 6% to 9% detected once. This material consisted of PBMCs from blood, taken less than 30 months after vaccination. These receptor sequences come from a man aged 50-75 years who received an inactivated influenza vaccine. The CDR3 runs from the conserved cysteine through the conserved F or W. The D gene is left open where the match is weak. The listing skips clone size in some rows; elsewhere it reads once, few, many or a size class.

clone_size	v_call	j_call	d_call	cdr3_aa	cdr3_nt
many	TRBV4-2	TRBJ1-1	-	CASSQVARLNTEAFF	TGTGCCAGCAGCCAAGTTGCCCGATTGAACACTGAAGCTTTCTTT
many	TRBV11-2	TRBJ2-3	-	CASSILLGADTQYF	TGTGCCAGCAGTATCTTATTGGGGGCAGATACGCAGTATTTT
-	TRBV12-3/TRBV12-4	TRBJ1-3	-	CASSLATVGNTIYF	TGTGCCAGCAGCTTAGCGACAGTTGGAAACACCATATATTTT
-	TRBV5-4	TRBJ2-2	-	CASSGGSDTGELFF	TGTGCCAGCAGCGGGGGATCCGACACCGGGGAGCTGTTTTTT
many	TRBV19	TRBJ1-1	TRBD1	CASSRDRDTEAFF	TGTGCCAGTAGTCGGGACAGAGACACTGAAGCTTTCTTT
many	TRBV4-3	TRBJ1-6	-	CASSQIQGYNSPLHF	TGCGCCAGCAGCCAGATACAGGGCTATAATTCACCCCTCCACTTT
-	TRBV10-3	TRBJ2-7	-	CAISEAGGYEQYF	TGTGCCATCAGTGAGGCAGGAGGCTACGAGCAGTACTTC
-	TRBV5-4	TRBJ1-5	TRBD1	CASSREGAGQPQHF	TGTGCCAGCAGCCGCGAGGGGGCTGGGCAGCCCCAGCATTTT
-	TRBV12-3/TRBV12-4	TRBJ2-7	-	CASSTKGVDIIYEQYF	TGTGCCAGCAGCACGAAGGGAGTTGATATTATCTACGAGCAGTACTTC
-	TRBV10-3	TRBJ2-4	-	CATRDSAAKNIQYF	TGTGCCACTCGGGACTCCGCCGCCAAAAACATTCAGTACTTC
many	TRBV6-1	TRBJ1-2	-	CASSEVGGCSF	TGTGCCAGCAGTGAAGTCGGGGGTTGTAGCTTC
-	TRBV5-5	TRBJ1-1	TRBD1	CASSLATTGEAFF	TGTGCCAGCAGCTTGGCCACGACAGGGGAAGCTTTCTTT
many	TRBV7-2	TRBJ2-3	-	CASSLGPRKTQYF	TGTGCCAGCAGCTTAGGCCCGCGTAAGACGCAGTATTTT
-	TRBV5-5	TRBJ2-1	TRBD2	CASSLAGGSYEQFF	TGTGCCAGCAGCTTAGCGGGGGGGAGCTATGAGCAGTTCTTC
-	TRBV12-3/TRBV12-4	TRBJ1-5	-	CASSRGNTNQPQHF	TGTGCCAGCAGTCGCGGGAATACCAATCAGCCCCAGCATTTT
-	TRBV5-1	TRBJ1-4	-	CASSLAGRGANEKLFF	TGCGCCAGCAGCTTGGCAGGGCGTGGAGCTAATGAAAAACTGTTTTTT
many	TRBV12-3/TRBV12-4	TRBJ2-2	TRBD1	CASRLSGTGGTGELFF	TGTGCCAGCAGACTCAGCGGGACAGGGGGCACCGGGGAGCTGTTTTTT
few	TRBV5-1	TRBJ2-3	-	CASSPSAYSTDTQYF	TGCGCCAGCAGCCCGAGCGCCTATAGCACAGATACGCAGTATTTT
-	TRBV11-2	TRBJ1-5	-	CASSLSGALSNQPRHF	TGTGCCAGCAGCTTGTCGGGGGCATTGAGCAATCAGCCCCGGCATTTT
-	TRBV5-6	TRBJ1-3	-	CASRSQGRPLSGNTIYF	TGTGCCAGCAGAAGCCAGGGACGCCCTCTCTCTGGAAACACCATATATTTT
many	TRBV15	TRBJ2-7	TRBD1	CATSTGQGYEQYF	TGTGCCACCAGTACGGGACAGGGCTACGAGCAGTACTTC
few	TRBV5-6	TRBJ1-2	-	CASSRQRYGYTF	TGTGCCAGCAGCCGGCAGAGGTATGGCTACACCTTC
many	TRBV20-1	TRBJ2-3	-	CSAIHPWEVVADTQYF	TGCAGTGCAATTCACCCGTGGGAGGTGGTGGCAGATACGCAGTATTTT
-	TRBV7-9	TRBJ1-5	-	CASSLGQLNSNQPQHF	TGTGCCAGCAGCTTAGGGCAATTGAATAGCAATCAGCCCCAGCATTTT
-	TRBV10-3	TRBJ2-1	-	CATGKSGNTYNEQFF	TGTGCCACCGGGAAATCAGGGAATACATACAATGAGCAGTTCTTC
-	TRBV20-1	TRBJ1-2	-	CSARDAGPSGYGYTF	TGCAGTGCTAGAGATGCAGGGCCTAGCGGCTATGGCTACACCTTC
-	TRBV6-6	TRBJ2-7	-	CASGLVGAYEQYF	TGTGCCAGCGGATTGGTTGGGGCCTACGAGCAGTACTTC
many	TRBV29-1	TRBJ2-7	-	CSVVKAAHSYEQYF	TGCAGCGTTGTTAAGGCGGCTCATTCCTACGAGCAGTACTTC
few	TRBV5-6	TRBJ2-7	-	CASSYATGYQYF	TGTGCCAGCAGCTATGCGACGGGATATCAGTACTTC
few	TRBV12-3/TRBV12-4	TRBJ2-7	TRBD2	CASSLMGGSAYEQYF	TGTGCCAGCAGTTTAATGGGAGGGTCAGCCTACGAGCAGTACTTC
many	TRBV3-1	TRBJ1-2	TRBD1	CASSQRDSQLYGYTF	TGTGCCAGCAGCCAACGGGACAGTCAATTGTATGGCTACACCTTC
few	TRBV5-1	TRBJ1-3	TRBD1	CASSSGTALGNTIYF	TGCGCCAGCAGTTCCGGGACAGCACTAGGAAACACCATATATTTT
once	TRBV18	TRBJ2-3	TRBD1	CASSPVQGQTRTDTQYF	TGTGCCAGCTCACCGGTTCAGGGACAGACTCGCACAGATACGCAGTATTTT
many	TRBV15	TRBJ1-1	-	CATSSLWMGRVPTEAFF	TGTGCCACCAGCAGCCTATGGATGGGCAGGGTGCCCACTGAAGCTTTCTTT
many	TRBV9	TRBJ1-5	-	CASSVGGTQPQHF	TGTGCCAGCAGCGTAGGTGGTACTCAGCCCCAGCATTTT
few	TRBV19	TRBJ2-7	TRBD2	CASSRGLAGVSTNYEQYF	TGTGCCAGTAGTCGCGGACTAGCGGGAGTATCTACTAACTACGAGCAGTACTTC
many	TRBV18	TRBJ1-2	-	CASSPGRTYGYTF	TGTGCCAGCTCACCCGGACGGACCTATGGCTACACCTTC
many	TRBV20-1	TRBJ2-5	-	CSATQETQYF	TGCAGTGCTACCCAAGAGACCCAGTACTTC
-	TRBV7-3	TRBJ2-2	-	CASSPDSLGELFF	TGTGCCAGCAGCCCGGACAGTCTCGGGGAGCTGTTTTTT
few	TRBV7-9	TRBJ2-7	TRBD1	CASSTDRVVGEQYF	TGTGCCAGCAGCACGGACAGGGTAGTTGGCGAGCAGTACTTC
few	TRBV7-2	TRBJ1-2	-	CASSNPWMGLSYGYTF	TGTGCCAGCAGCAATCCCTGGATGGGGCTTAGCTATGGCTACACCTTC
-	TRBV6-1	TRBJ2-2	TRBD1	CASSSQTGPGELFF	TGTGCCAGCAGTAGCCAGACAGGGCCCGGGGAGCTGTTTTTT
many	TRBV20-1	TRBJ2-3	TRBD2	CSARDWGLAKGTPTDTQYF	TGCAGTGCTAGAGATTGGGGACTAGCCAAAGGAACACCCACAGATACGCAGTATTTT
-	TRBV7-2	TRBJ2-1	TRBD2	CASGRAGGLTYNEQFF	TGTGCCAGCGGTCGAGCGGGGGGGCTGACCTACAATGAGCAGTTCTTC
few	TRBV7-9	TRBJ2-7	TRBD1	CASSPRDSPSYYEQYF	TGTGCCAGCAGCCCACGGGACAGCCCATCCTACTACGAGCAGTACTTC
many	TRBV20-1	TRBJ2-2	TRBD1	CSARDSGQGTTGELFF	TGCAGTGCTAGAGATTCGGGACAGGGGACAACCGGGGAGCTGTTTTTT
many	TRBV14	TRBJ2-4	-	CASSQQISNIQYF	TGTGCCAGCAGCCAACAGATTTCAAACATTCAGTACTTC
few	TRBV28	TRBJ2-1	TRBD2	CASRTSGSSWDEQFF	TGTGCCAGCAGGACTAGCGGGAGTTCCTGGGATGAGCAGTTCTTC